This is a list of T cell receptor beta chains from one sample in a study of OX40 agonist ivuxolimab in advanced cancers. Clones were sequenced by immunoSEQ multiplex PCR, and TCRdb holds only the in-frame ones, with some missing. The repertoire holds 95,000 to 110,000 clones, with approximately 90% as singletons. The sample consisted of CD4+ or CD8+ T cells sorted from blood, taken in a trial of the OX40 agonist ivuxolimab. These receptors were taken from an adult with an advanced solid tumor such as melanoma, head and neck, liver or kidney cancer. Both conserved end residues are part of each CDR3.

CASSLGDRAYGYTF	TRBV5-1	TRBJ1-2
CASSRGRETQYF	TRBV5-1	TRBJ2-5
CAWTGPSRERKGAQYF	TRBV30	TRBJ2-5
CASRPGLNNEQFF	TRBV21-1	TRBJ2-1
CASSFWGNTEAFF	TRBV27	TRBJ1-1
CSVELQGARTEAFF	TRBV29-1	TRBJ1-1
CASSDAGQGMDQPQHF	TRBV28	TRBJ1-5
CASSPHLGQFFYEQYF	TRBV7-2	TRBJ2-7
CASSLALGFTDTIYF	TRBV7-9	TRBJ1-3
CASSLALASGNNEQFF	TRBV7-3	TRBJ2-1
CASRWSAQETQYF	TRBV19	TRBJ2-5
CASSLSRGEQFF	TRBV5-4	TRBJ2-1
CASSLGTDYYEQYF	TRBV2	TRBJ2-7
CAVQGAGNTEAFF	TRBV25-1	TRBJ1-1
CASSLVTGDTEAFF	TRBV7-2	TRBJ1-1
CASTPDSEAFF	TRBV6-5	TRBJ1-1
CASSPGQGDGYTF	TRBV18	TRBJ1-2
CASSPRLAGEQFF	TRBV11-2	TRBJ2-1
CASSLRLAVPYEQYF	TRBV7-8	TRBJ2-7
CASSPSGNLGAYEQYF	TRBV9	TRBJ2-7
CASSGLAGGYGYTF	TRBV9	TRBJ1-2
CAISPRRYEQYF	TRBV10-3	TRBJ2-7
CASSLRGGAGETQYF	TRBV2	TRBJ2-5
CASSQYPGLSLYEQYF	TRBV4-2	TRBJ2-7
CAWTPDRLNTEAFF	TRBV30	TRBJ1-1
CASRDSYQPQHF	TRBV19	TRBJ1-5
CASSPPRGEGGAFF	TRBV6-5	TRBJ1-1
CASSLLDRVDYEQYF	TRBV18	TRBJ2-7
CASSVNPESGGMNEQFF	TRBV9	TRBJ2-1
CASSLGQGLGDTEAFF	TRBV5-1	TRBJ1-1
CASSPRLAGTDTQYF	TRBV18	TRBJ2-3
CATSRDIAGPYEQYF	TRBV15	TRBJ2-7
CASAETGGFDQPQHF	TRBV7-3	TRBJ1-5
CASSRTLDRNYGYTF	TRBV4-3	TRBJ1-2
CASSANRDNEKLFF	TRBV9	TRBJ1-4
CASSFSGDYGYTF	TRBV5-1	TRBJ1-2
CAWRPAGGVTGELFF	TRBV30	TRBJ2-2
CASRYSANYGYTF	TRBV27	TRBJ1-2
CASSLINTEAFF	TRBV28	TRBJ1-1
CASSPSLAGGYEQYF	TRBV7-2	TRBJ2-7